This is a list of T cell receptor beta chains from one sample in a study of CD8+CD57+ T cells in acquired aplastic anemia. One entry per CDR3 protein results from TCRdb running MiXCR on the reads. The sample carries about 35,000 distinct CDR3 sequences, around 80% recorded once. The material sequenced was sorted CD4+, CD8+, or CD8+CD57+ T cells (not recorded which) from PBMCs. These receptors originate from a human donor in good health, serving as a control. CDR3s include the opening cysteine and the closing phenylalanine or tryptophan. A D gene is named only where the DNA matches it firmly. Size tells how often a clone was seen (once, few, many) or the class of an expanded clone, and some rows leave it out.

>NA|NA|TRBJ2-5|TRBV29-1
TGCAGCGTTGATAAAGGTACACAAGAGACCCAGTACTTC
CSVDKGTQETQYF
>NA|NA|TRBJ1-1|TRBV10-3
TGTGCCATTTCACTAGGAGAAACTGAAGCTTTCTTT
CAISLGETEAFF
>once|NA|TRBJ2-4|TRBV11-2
TGTGCCAGCAGCACCTCCGGGACGGTAGCCAAAAACATTCAGTACTTC
CASSTSGTVAKNIQYF
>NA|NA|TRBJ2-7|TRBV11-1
TGTGCCAGCAGCTTAGGGAATCCAGGGGGGCCGGGGGAGCAGTACTTC
CASSLGNPGGPGEQYF
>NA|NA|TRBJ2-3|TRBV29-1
TGCAGCGTTGACAGGGGCCGGACAGATACGCAGTATTTT
CSVDRGRTDTQYF
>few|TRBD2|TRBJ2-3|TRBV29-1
TGCAGCGTTGAAGAGGGACTAAGTCCCACAGATACGCAGTATTTT
CSVEEGLSPTDTQYF
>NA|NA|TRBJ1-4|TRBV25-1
TGTGCCAGCAGCGTAGGCACAACAAGCGGTGAAAAACTGTTTTTT
CASSVGTTSGEKLFF
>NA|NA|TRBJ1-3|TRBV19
TGTGCCAGTACTGCGGGGGGAAACACCATATATTTT
CASTAGGNTIYF
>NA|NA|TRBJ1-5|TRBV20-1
TGCAGTGCTAGAGATGCATCAAATAATCAGCCCCAGCATTTT
CSARDASNNQPQHF
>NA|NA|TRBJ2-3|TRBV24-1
TGTGCCACCAGTGAGAGGTGGGGCACGCAGTATTTT
CATSERWGTQYF
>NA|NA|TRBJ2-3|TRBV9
TGTGCCGGCACCAACAGGGCAGATACGCAGTATTTC
CAGTNRADTQYF
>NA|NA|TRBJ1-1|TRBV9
TGTGCCAGCAGCGTCGTCCAACAGAACACTGAAGCTTTCTTT
CASSVVQQNTEAFF
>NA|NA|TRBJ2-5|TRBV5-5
TGTGCCAGCAGCTTGATCGGGGACCAAGAGACCCAGTACTTC
CASSLIGDQETQYF
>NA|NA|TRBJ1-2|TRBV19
TGTGCCAGCCGTAAACCGACAGGACCTGGCTACACCTTC
CASRKPTGPGYTF
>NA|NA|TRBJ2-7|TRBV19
TGTGCCAGTAGTCCTACAGGGTATCACGAGCAGTACTTC
CASSPTGYHEQYF
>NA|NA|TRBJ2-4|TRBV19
TGTGCCAGTAGTATTAGGCAAGACAAAAACATTCAGTACTTC
CASSIRQDKNIQYF
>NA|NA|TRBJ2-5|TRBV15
TGTGCCACCAGCAGAGGCGAAGAGACCCAGTACTTC
CATSRGEETQYF
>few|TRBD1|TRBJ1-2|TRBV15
TGTGCCACCAGCAGAGATTTAGGACAGGGGGACTACACCTTC
CATSRDLGQGDYTF
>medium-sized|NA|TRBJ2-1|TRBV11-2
TGTGCCAGCAGAGGGCCAGCGGCCCTCCGGGATGAGCAGTTCTTC
CASRGPAALRDEQFF
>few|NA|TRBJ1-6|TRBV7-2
TGTGCCAGCAGCTTGGAAGGGGGGGTTCGTTCACCCCTCCACTTT
CASSLEGGVRSPLHF
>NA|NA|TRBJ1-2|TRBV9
TGTGCCAGCAGCGTAGGAACGGAGGATGGCTACACCTTC
CASSVGTEDGYTF
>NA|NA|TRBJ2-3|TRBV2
TGTGCCAGCACAATGGGGGGTATCACAGATACGCAGTATTTT
CASTMGGITDTQYF
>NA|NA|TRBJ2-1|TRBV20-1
TGCAGTGCTAGAAGAAGGGACCAGGACCACAATGAGCAGTTCTTC
CSARRRDQDHNEQFF
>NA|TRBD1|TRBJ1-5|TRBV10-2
TGCGCCAGCAGAGGGGACAGGGGCAATCAGCCCCAGCATTTT
CASRGDRGNQPQHF
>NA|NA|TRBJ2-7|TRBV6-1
TGTGCCAGCATCTCTCCCGCACAACCCTACGAGCAGTACTTC
CASISPAQPYEQYF
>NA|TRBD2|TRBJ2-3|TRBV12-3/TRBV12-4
TGTGCCAGCAGTTCTACTAGCGGGGGGTTAGGGAATACGCAGTATTTT
CASSSTSGGLGNTQYF
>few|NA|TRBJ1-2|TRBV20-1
TGCAGTGCTAACGGCAGAGTGTATGGCTACACCTTC
CSANGRVYGYTF
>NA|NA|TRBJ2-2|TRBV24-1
TGTGCCACCGCCTTTGGAGGGACCCCGAACACCGGGGAGCTGTTTTTT
CATAFGGTPNTGELFF
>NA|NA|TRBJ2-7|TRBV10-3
TGTGCCATCGGCGGTGACTCCTACGAGCAGTACTTC
CAIGGDSYEQYF
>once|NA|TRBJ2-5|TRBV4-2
TGTGCCAGCAGCCAAGAGGCTGGCCAAGAGACCCAGTACTTC
CASSQEAGQETQYF
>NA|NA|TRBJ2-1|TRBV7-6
TGTGCCAGCAGCTTAGACGGCACCCCGGGGTACAATGAGCAGTTCTTC
CASSLDGTPGYNEQFF
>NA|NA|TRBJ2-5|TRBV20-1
TGCAGTGCTAGAGATTCGGAGGGGGCCGAAGAGACCCAGTACTTC
CSARDSEGAEETQYF
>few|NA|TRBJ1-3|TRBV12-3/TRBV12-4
TGCGCCAGCAGTTTAGCTCACTCTGGAAACACCATACATTTT
CASSLAHSGNTIHF
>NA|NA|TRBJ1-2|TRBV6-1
TGTGCCAGCAGTCCCGAGGTAGAAACTAACTATGGCTACACCTTC
CASSPEVETNYGYTF
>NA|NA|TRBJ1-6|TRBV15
TGTGCCACCAGCAGATCCCCGGGGAAGGGTAATTCACCCCTCCACTTT
CATSRSPGKGNSPLHF
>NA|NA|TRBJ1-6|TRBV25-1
TGTGCCAGCGGTCCGGGGAACAGGGACGGGTATAATTCACCCCTCCACTTT
CASGPGNRDGYNSPLHF
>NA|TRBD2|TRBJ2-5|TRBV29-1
TGCTCGGTGGGGGGGAGGGAGACCCAGTACTTC
CSVGGRETQYF
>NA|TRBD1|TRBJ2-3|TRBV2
TGTGCCAGCAGGGTGACAGGGGGTACAGATACGCAGTATTTT
CASRVTGGTDTQYF